This is a list of T cell receptor beta chains from one sample in a study of regulatory T cells in long-lasting Graves disease. TCRdb re-analysed the multiplex PCR reads in MiXCR, keeping a single row per CDR3 protein. The sample shows 550,000 to 700,000 distinct CDR3 sequences, about 16% of them seen only once. The data also belong to a second study, concerning T cells in Graves' hyperthyroidism and ophthalmopathy.

The sample was peripheral blood mononuclear cells (PBMCs), taken at new diagnosis, from a patient treated with antithyroid drugs. Receptor source: a man between 18 and 29 years old with Graves disease. CDR3s include the opening cysteine and the closing phenylalanine or tryptophan. D genes are given only for firm matches. Some rows have no size entry. The others give once, few or many, or a class for an expanded clone.

DNA,CDR3,J,size,D,V
TGTGCCAGCTCACCACCTAATAGCAGGACCTACAATGAGCAGTTCTTC,CASSPPNSRTYNEQFF,TRBJ2-1,NA,NA,TRBV18
TGTGCCAGCAGCCGCGTACTAGCGGGAGTTAATGAGCAGTTCTTC,CASSRVLAGVNEQFF,TRBJ2-1,NA,TRBD2,TRBV11-3
TGTGCCAGCAGCTCTGACAGGGGGCCTGGGTACAGCACTGAAGCTTTCTTT,CASSSDRGPGYSTEAFF,TRBJ1-1,few,TRBD1,TRBV11-2
TGTGCCAGCAGGCCCGGGACTAGCGGGGGCGAGCAGTACTTC,CASRPGTSGGEQYF,TRBJ2-7,NA,TRBD2,TRBV5-4
TGTGCCAGCAGCCCCCGGGACGGACGCACAGATACGCAGTATTTT,CASSPRDGRTDTQYF,TRBJ2-3,NA,NA,TRBV12-3/TRBV12-4
TGTGCCAGCTCACCGCCTGGGCAGGGGAACACTGAAGCTTTCTTT,CASSPPGQGNTEAFF,TRBJ1-1,many,NA,TRBV18
TGTGCCTGGAGTACCCGGAGGGATGAGCAGTTCTTC,CAWSTRRDEQFF,TRBJ2-1,NA,NA,TRBV30
TGTGCCAGCAGTTTAGGGGACAGCTCCTACGAGCAGTACTTC,CASSLGDSSYEQYF,TRBJ2-7,many,TRBD1,TRBV12-3/TRBV12-4
TGTGCCAGCAGCGTCACTCTGGGAGGCGAGCAGTACTTC,CASSVTLGGEQYF,TRBJ2-7,few,NA,TRBV13
TGCGCCAGCAGTGTGGGGATAGCCTACGAGCAGTACTTC,CASSVGIAYEQYF,TRBJ2-7,many,NA,TRBV10-2
TGCGCCAGCAGACCGGACAGGGGGTTTTGGAACACTGAAGCTTTCTTT,CASRPDRGFWNTEAFF,TRBJ1-1,many,TRBD1,TRBV5-1
TGCGCCAGCAGCGGCAGGGGTTCGGATAACTATGGCTACACCTTC,CASSGRGSDNYGYTF,TRBJ1-2,NA,NA,TRBV5-1
TGCGCCAGCAGCCAAGCGATGAGTAATGGCAATCAGCCCCAGCATTTT,CASSQAMSNGNQPQHF,TRBJ1-5,few,NA,TRBV4-1
TGTGCCAGTAGACCTGAGGGACCCTACGAGCAGTACTTC,CASRPEGPYEQYF,TRBJ2-7,NA,NA,TRBV19
TGTGCCAGCCGACTGGGGGGGCCCTACACAGATACGCAGTATTTT,CASRLGGPYTDTQYF,TRBJ2-3,few,NA,TRBV27
TGTGCCTGGGGACAGAGCTATGGCTACACCTTC,CAWGQSYGYTF,TRBJ1-2,many,NA,TRBV30
TGCAGTGCTACCCTGGCGGGGAAGGACACCGGGGAGCTGTTTTTT,CSATLAGKDTGELFF,TRBJ2-2,NA,NA,TRBV20-1
TGTGCCAGCAGTTGGGGGAAGAGCACAGATACGCAGTATTTT,CASSWGKSTDTQYF,TRBJ2-3,many,NA,TRBV27
TGTGCCAGCAGTTTTCTGGGGGCCTACAATGAGCAGTTCTTC,CASSFLGAYNEQFF,TRBJ2-1,few,NA,TRBV27
TGTGCCAGCACTTCGACAGGGGTTGGCTACACCTTC,CASTSTGVGYTF,TRBJ1-2,many,TRBD1,TRBV12-3/TRBV12-4
TGTGCCAGCAGTTTATTACGTGACCCTAGCACAGATACGCAGTATTTT,CASSLLRDPSTDTQYF,TRBJ2-3,NA,NA,TRBV28
TGTGCCAGCAGTTTTCATGGGACACGAGAGACCCAGTACTTC,CASSFHGTRETQYF,TRBJ2-5,many,NA,TRBV12-3/TRBV12-4
TGCAGTGCTAGGATACAGGGTTTGAGTCAGCCCCAGCATTTT,CSARIQGLSQPQHF,TRBJ1-5,many,NA,TRBV20-1
TGTGCCAGCAGTATTACAGGGGGGGCTGAAGCTTTCTTT,CASSITGGAEAFF,TRBJ1-1,few,TRBD1,TRBV28
TGTGCCAGCAGTTTAGTCGGGGACTTCTCCTACGAGCAGTACTTC,CASSLVGDFSYEQYF,TRBJ2-7,many,NA,TRBV27
TGTGCCAGCAGTTTAATAGGCGGGAGGGCCCTGAGTGGGGAGCAGTACTTC,CASSLIGGRALSGEQYF,TRBJ2-7,many,TRBD2,TRBV27
TGTGCCAGCAGTGACACCGCGTACGAGCAGTACTTC,CASSDTAYEQYF,TRBJ2-7,many,NA,TRBV2
TGTGCCAGCAGCTTAGGGGCCGGCAGGGCAGATACGCAGTATTTT,CASSLGAGRADTQYF,TRBJ2-3,many,NA,TRBV11-2
TGTGCCAGCACCCAGACAGGGAGCTCCTACAATGAGCAGTTCTTC,CASTQTGSSYNEQFF,TRBJ2-1,many,TRBD1,TRBV12-3/TRBV12-4
TGTGCCAGCTCACAAGGGGCCTGGAACGAGCAGTACTTC,CASSQGAWNEQYF,TRBJ2-7,NA,NA,TRBV18
TGCAGTGGCATACTTCCCGGGAACGGCGAGCAGTACTTC,CSGILPGNGEQYF,TRBJ2-7,many,NA,TRBV20-1
TGCAGTGCTAGAGAGTGGAAGCCCTATGGCTACACCTTC,CSAREWKPYGYTF,TRBJ1-2,many,NA,TRBV20-1
TGCGCCAGCAGCCAAGCGACAGGCACTGAAGCTTTCTTT,CASSQATGTEAFF,TRBJ1-1,NA,NA,TRBV4-1
TGTGCCTGGGAGGGGATGAACACTGAAGCTTTCTTT,CAWEGMNTEAFF,TRBJ1-1,many,NA,TRBV30
TGCAGCGTCTGGGACAGGAGGAGCACTGAAGCTTTCTTT,CSVWDRRSTEAFF,TRBJ1-1,NA,TRBD1,TRBV29-1
TGCAGTGCTCGGGACAGCTCCTATAATTCACCCCTCCACTTT,CSARDSSYNSPLHF,TRBJ1-6,many,TRBD1,TRBV20-1
TGTGCCAGCAGTGAAATTAGCAATCAGCCCCAGCATTTT,CASSEISNQPQHF,TRBJ1-5,few,NA,TRBV6-2/TRBV6-3
TGCGCCACCTCCATTGGTGGGGACAGGAGGACAAATACGCAGTATTTT,CATSIGGDRRTNTQYF,TRBJ2-3,NA,TRBD1,TRBV10-2
TGTGCCAGCAGCGCACGGGGGGGTGATACGCAGTATTTT,CASSARGGDTQYF,TRBJ2-3,NA,TRBD2,TRBV9
TGTGCCACCAAGGGCTACTCCTACAATGAGCAGTTCTTC,CATKGYSYNEQFF,TRBJ2-1,NA,NA,TRBV14
TGTGCCAGCATCTCTCAGTCATGGGGCCACCATTCACCCCTCCACTTT,CASISQSWGHHSPLHF,TRBJ1-6,NA,NA,TRBV28
TGTGCCAGCAGCGTAGACTATGAGAGCTCGCGAGAGCAGTACTTC,CASSVDYESSREQYF,TRBJ2-5,few,NA,TRBV9
TGTGCCAGCAGTTACTCCCGGGGAGAGCAGTTCTTC,CASSYSRGEQFF,TRBJ2-1,many,NA,TRBV6-5
TGCGCCAGCAGCTACCGGACAGGGGCGAACACTGAAGCTTTCTTT,CASSYRTGANTEAFF,TRBJ1-1,many,TRBD1,TRBV5-1
TGTGCCAGCAGCTTTTCAGGGGTTAATTCACCCCTCCACTTT,CASSFSGVNSPLHF,TRBJ1-6,NA,NA,TRBV5-5
TGTGCCAGCAGCCCACCCCCGGGACAGGCATTCTACGAGCAGTACTTC,CASSPPPGQAFYEQYF,TRBJ2-7,few,TRBD1,TRBV7-9
TGCGCCAGCAGCTTGGCGGGCGGAGGGGACCAGTACTTC,CASSLAGGGDQYF,TRBJ2-5,NA,NA,TRBV5-1
TGTGCCAGCAGCCACCTCCCTAGACTAGCGGGACGCGAGCAGTTCTTC,CASSHLPRLAGREQFF,TRBJ2-1,few,TRBD2,TRBV4-2